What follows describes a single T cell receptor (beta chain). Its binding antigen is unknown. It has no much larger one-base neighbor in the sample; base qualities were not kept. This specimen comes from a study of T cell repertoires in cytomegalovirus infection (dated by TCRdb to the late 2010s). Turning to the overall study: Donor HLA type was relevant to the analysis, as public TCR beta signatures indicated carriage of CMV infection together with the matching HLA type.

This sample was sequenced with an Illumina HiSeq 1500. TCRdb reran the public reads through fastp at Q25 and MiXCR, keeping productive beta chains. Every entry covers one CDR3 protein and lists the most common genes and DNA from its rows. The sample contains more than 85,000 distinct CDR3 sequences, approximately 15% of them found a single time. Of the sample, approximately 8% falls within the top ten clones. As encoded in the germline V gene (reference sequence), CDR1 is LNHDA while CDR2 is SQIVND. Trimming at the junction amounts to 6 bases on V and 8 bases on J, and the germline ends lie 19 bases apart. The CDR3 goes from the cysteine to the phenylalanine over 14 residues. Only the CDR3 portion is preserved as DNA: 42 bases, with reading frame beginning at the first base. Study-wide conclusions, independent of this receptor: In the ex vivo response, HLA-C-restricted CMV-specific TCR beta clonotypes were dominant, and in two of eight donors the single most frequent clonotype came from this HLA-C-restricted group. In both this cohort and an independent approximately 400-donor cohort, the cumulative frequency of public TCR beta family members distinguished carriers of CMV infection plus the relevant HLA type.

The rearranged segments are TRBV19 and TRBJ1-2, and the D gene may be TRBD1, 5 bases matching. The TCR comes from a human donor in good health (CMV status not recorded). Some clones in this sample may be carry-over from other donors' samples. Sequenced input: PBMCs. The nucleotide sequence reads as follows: TGTGCCAGTAGCCCCACCGGGGCACTGGGGGGCTACACCTTC. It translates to CASSPTGALGGYTF.